A single T cell receptor beta chain is shown here with its context. Germline V gene lookup returns CDR1 SGHDT and CDR2 YYEEEE. The CDR3 is 18 amino acids. Trimming took 0 bases from V and 0 from J; bases not matched to a gene: 8. The study recruited people aged about 18 to 95 years across 20 to 30 US areas. Participants had their cohort set by participant-reported clinical history. TCRdb's copy holds only in-frame clones and misses some; the assay was immunoSEQ multiplex PCR. This table holds approximately 300,000 clones, more than 85% found once. The record originates from a study of blood T cell repertoires in COVID-19. Study-level background: There were acute and convalescent COVID-19 samples, and they came from the United States, Italy and Spain. PBMCs, B-cell-depleted T cells, or T cells were the source of the cDNA or gDNA that made up the material.

The sequence derives from a woman aged 25-40 years who had been exposed to COVID-19. The rearrangement joins TRBV5-6 to TRBJ1-3; 8 nucleotides align to TRBD1. The material sequenced was PBMCs or T cells enriched from blood (not recorded which). This chain's CDR3 is CASSLGGRGLSSGNTIYF. The CDR3 nucleotides are TGTGCCAGCAGCTTGGGGGGCAGGGGGCTCAGCTCTGGAAACACCATATATTTT.